One and the same sample provided the 3 T cell receptor beta chains below, sequenced in a study of CD8+ T cells in alopecia areata. Extracted RNA was reverse transcribed, and the resulting cDNA served as sequencing template. Clones were read by immunoSEQ multiplex PCR, and TCRdb kept only the in-frame ones, dropping some. The data hold approximately 200,000 clones, with around 56% observed a single time. Sample treatment: oral pan-JAK inhibitor, 5-10 mg twice daily. Sequencing used CD4+ T cells sorted from blood, obtained at week 4, from a patient treated with tofacitinib. All receptors come from a human donor with alopecia areata.

The chain uses TRBV25-1 and TRBJ2-1, with D unclear. The CDR3 runs 14 residues. V was shortened by 1 base and J by 9 bases, with 13 bases between the two germline ends. The germline gives CDR1 MGHDK, CDR2 SYGVNS. As DNA, the CDR3 is TGTGCCAGCAGTGAATCAGTGCCCCGCGTTGAGCAGTTCTTC. It specifies CASSESVPRVEQFF.

The genes are TRBV6-5 and TRBJ1-5; tentative D call: TRBD1 (6 bases). V was clipped by 5 bases and J by 4 bases, with 6 bases between them. Germline CDR1 MNHEY, CDR2 SVGAGI. This CDR3 is 12 amino acids long. CDR3 nucleotides: TGTGCCAGCAGTACAGGGAATCAGCCCCAGCATTTT. As protein: CASSTGNQPQHF.

This clone was seen once. Here the CDR3 reads CASSPGTGVKLFF. For the CDR3, the DNA is TGTGCCAGCAGCCCAGGGACAGGAGTAAAACTGTTTTTT. This chain connects TRBV7-9 to TRBJ1-4; 8 positions agree with TRBD1. The CDR3 totals 13 residues. Germline V gene data show CDR1 as SEHNR and CDR2 as FQNEAQ (reference sequence). Losses at the gene ends were 5 bases for V and 10 bases for J; bases not matched to a gene: 6.